This T cell receptor beta chain was recovered during a study of shared clonotypes between healthy human individuals. Looked up from germline, CDR1 is SGHVS and CDR2 is FNYEAQ. This CDR3 has 16 amino acids. Some clones are missing from TCRdb's copy, which holds only in-frame ones; the method was immunoSEQ multiplex PCR. The sample includes millions of clones, 95% of them seen just once. To note about this clone: A read error may produce the germline difference seen at one junction end.

This TCR derives from a man between 18 and 35 years old in good health. The sample comprised naive CD4+ T cells sorted from blood. Stated subset: CD45RA+ positively selected. V and J are TRBV7-6 and TRBJ2-2; D could derive from TRBD1 or TRBD2 (5 bases each). The DNA of the CDR3 is TGTGCCAGCAGCCCCCACGGGACCCAGAACGCCGGGGAGCTGTTTTTT. Its protein is CASSPHGTQNAGELFF.